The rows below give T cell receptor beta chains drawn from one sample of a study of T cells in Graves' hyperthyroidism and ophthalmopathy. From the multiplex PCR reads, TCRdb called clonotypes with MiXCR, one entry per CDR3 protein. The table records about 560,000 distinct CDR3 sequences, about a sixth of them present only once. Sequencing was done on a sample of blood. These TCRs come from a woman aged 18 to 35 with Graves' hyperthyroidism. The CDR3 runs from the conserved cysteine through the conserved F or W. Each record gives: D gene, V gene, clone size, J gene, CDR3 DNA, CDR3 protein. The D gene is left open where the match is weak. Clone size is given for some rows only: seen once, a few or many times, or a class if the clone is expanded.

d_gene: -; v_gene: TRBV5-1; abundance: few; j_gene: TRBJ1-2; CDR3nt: TGCGCCAGCAGCCCCGAGGACAGAAAACCCTATGGCTACACCTTC; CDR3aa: CASSPEDRKPYGYTF
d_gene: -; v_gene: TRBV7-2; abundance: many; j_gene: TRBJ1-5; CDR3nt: TGTGCCAGCAGCTTGACCGCCTTAGGCAATCAGCCCCAGCATTTT; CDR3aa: CASSLTALGNQPQHF
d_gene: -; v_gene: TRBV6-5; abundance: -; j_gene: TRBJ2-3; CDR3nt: TGTGCCAGCAGTTACTCGGCCGGGTCGTCGGTGGATACGCAGTATTTT; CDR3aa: CASSYSAGSSVDTQYF
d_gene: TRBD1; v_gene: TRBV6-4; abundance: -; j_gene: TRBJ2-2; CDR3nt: TGTGCCAGCAGCCGGACAGGGGATAACACCGGGGAGCTGTTTTTT; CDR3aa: CASSRTGDNTGELFF
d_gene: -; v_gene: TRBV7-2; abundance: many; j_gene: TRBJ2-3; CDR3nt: TGTGCCAGCAGCTTTAGAGGGTCATGGGATACGCAGTATTTT; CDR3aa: CASSFRGSWDTQYF
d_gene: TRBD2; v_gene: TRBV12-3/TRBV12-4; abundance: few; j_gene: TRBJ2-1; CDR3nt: TGTGCCAGCGTAACGGCGGGAGGAGGCTACAATGAGCAGTTCTTC; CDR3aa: CASVTAGGGYNEQFF
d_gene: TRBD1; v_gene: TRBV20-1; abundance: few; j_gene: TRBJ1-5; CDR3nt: TGCAGTGCAACCGCTTACCTCGACAGGGTGGGTCAGCCCCAGCATTTT; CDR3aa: CSATAYLDRVGQPQHF
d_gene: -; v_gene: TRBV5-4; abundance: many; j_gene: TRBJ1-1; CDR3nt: TGTGCCAGCAGCGCTGGGACGGAGAACACTGAAGCTTTCTTT; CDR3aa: CASSAGTENTEAFF
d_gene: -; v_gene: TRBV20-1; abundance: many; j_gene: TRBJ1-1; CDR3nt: TGCAGTGCTAGCGAGCCTCCTGAAGCTTTCTTT; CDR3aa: CSASEPPEAFF
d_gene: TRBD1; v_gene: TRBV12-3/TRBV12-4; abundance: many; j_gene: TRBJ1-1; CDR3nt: TGTGCCAGCACTTTAAGTATCAGGGGGCTCATGAACACTGAAGCTTTCTTT; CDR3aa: CASTLSIRGLMNTEAFF
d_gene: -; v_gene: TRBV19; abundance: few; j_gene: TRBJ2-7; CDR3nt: TGTGCCAGTAGTAAACTAGGAAACCTTTACGAGCAGTACTTC; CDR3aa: CASSKLGNLYEQYF
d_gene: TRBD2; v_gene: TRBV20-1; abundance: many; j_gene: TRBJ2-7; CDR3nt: TGCAGTGCGTTTAGCGGGGAGAGCTCCTACGAGCAGTACTTC; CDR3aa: CSAFSGESSYEQYF
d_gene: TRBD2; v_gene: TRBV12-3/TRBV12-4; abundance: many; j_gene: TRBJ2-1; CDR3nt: TGTGCCAGCAGTGGGCCTAGCGGGCCGAGCTCCTACAATGAGCAGTTCTTC; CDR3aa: CASSGPSGPSSYNEQFF
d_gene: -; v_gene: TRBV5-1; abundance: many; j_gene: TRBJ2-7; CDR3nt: TGCGCCAGCAGCTTGGCCCTGTTAGCGAATTCGAACTACGAGCAGTACTTC; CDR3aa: CASSLALLANSNYEQYF
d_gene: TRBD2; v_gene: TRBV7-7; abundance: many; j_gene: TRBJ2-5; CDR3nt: TGTGCCAGCAGCAAAACGCTGGCGGGAGGGAAAGAGACCCAGTACTTC; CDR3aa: CASSKTLAGGKETQYF
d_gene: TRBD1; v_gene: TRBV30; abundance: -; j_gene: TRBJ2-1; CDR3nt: TGTGCCTGGAGTGTTTTTTCGTTGAGGACAGGTGAGCAGTTCTTC; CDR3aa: CAWSVFSLRTGEQFF
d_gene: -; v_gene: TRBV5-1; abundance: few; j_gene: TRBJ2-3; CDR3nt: TGCGCCAGCAGCTTGTATCGGCGCACAGATACGCAGTATTTT; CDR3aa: CASSLYRRTDTQYF
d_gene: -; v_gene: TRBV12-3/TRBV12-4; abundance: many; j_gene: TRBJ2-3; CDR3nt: TGTGCCAGCAGCAACACCCTCAGGGCAGATACGCAGTATTTT; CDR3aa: CASSNTLRADTQYF
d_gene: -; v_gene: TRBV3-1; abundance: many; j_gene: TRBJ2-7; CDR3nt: TGTGCCAGCAGCCAAGTAATTGCGCCGGATAGGTCGGGAGAGCAGTACTTC; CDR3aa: CASSQVIAPDRSGEQYF
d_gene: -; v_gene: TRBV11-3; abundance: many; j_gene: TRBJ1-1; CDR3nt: TGTGCCAGCAGCCCCGGACTGGGGAGCACTGAAGCTTTCTTT; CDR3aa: CASSPGLGSTEAFF
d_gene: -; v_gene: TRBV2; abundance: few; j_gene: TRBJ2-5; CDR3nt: TGTGCCAGCAGTGAAGTCGGGGGCTGCCTCCAAGAGACCCAGTACTTC; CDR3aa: CASSEVGGCLQETQYF
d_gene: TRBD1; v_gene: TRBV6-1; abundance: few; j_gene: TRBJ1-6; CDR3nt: TGTGCCAGCAGAGACCCGGGACAGGGGGGATCCCTCCACTTT; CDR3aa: CASRDPGQGGSLHF
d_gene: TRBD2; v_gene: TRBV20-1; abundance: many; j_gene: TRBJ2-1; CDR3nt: TGCAGTGCTAGTACTAGCGGCCTGAGGGGTGAGCAGTTCTTC; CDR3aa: CSASTSGLRGEQFF
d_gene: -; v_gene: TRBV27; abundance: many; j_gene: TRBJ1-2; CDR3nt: TGTGCCAGCAGTTTATCCACCAAACCCTATGGCTACACCTTC; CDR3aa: CASSLSTKPYGYTF
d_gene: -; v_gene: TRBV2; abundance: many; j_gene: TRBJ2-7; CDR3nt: TGTGCCAGCAGTGTTAGGCCCCTCTCCTACGAGCAGTACTTC; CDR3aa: CASSVRPLSYEQYF
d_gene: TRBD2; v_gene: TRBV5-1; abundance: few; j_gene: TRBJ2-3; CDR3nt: TGCGCCAGCAGCTCCCAGGGTCGGGAGGGGCAGAGAAATACGCAGTATTTT; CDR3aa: CASSSQGREGQRNTQYF
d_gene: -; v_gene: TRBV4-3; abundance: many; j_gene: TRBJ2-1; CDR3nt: TGCGCCAGCAGCCCCGGGCGGGGTCGGGGAGAGCAGTTCTTC; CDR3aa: CASSPGRGRGEQFF
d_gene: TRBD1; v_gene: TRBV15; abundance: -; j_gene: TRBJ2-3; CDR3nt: TGTGCCACCAGCAGTAGACGACAGGGATGGACAGATACGCAGTATTTT; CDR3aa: CATSSRRQGWTDTQYF
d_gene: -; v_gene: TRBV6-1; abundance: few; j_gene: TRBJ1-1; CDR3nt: TGTGCCAGCAGACAAGGGCGGGATGAAGCTTTCTTT; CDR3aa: CASRQGRDEAFF
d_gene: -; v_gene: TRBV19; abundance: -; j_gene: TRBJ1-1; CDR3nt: TGTGCCAGTAGTATGGGGGTTGAAGCTTTCTTT; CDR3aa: CASSMGVEAFF
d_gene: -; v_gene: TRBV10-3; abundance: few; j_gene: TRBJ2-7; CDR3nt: TGTGCCATCAGTGACTCAAGAACACGCGCCGAGCAGTACTTC; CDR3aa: CAISDSRTRAEQYF
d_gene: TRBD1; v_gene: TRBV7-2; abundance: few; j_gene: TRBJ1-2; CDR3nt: TGTGCCAGCAGCTTAGGGCACAGGGGTGGCTACACCTTC; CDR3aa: CASSLGHRGGYTF
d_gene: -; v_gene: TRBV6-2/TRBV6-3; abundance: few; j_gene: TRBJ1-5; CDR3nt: TGTGCCAGCAGTCAGGGTTTCGGACAGCCCCAGCATTTT; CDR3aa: CASSQGFGQPQHF
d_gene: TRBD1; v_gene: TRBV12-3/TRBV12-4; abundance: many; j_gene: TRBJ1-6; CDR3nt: TGTGCCAGCAGCTCCGATGAACAGGGGGCTAATTCACCCCTCCACTTT; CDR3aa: CASSSDEQGANSPLHF
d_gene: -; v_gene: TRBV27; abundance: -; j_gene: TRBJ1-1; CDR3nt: TGTGCCAGCAGTTGTAGGACAGAGTTCTACACTGAAGTCGATTCAAGAGGATTCTTT; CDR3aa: CASSCRTEFYTEVDSRGFF
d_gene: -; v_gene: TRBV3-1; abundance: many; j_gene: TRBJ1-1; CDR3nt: TGTGCCAGCGGAAGGGTCGGGGGGACTGAAGCTTTCTTT; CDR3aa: CASGRVGGTEAFF
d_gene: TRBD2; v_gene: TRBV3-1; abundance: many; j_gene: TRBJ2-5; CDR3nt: TGTGCCAGCAGCCAAGATGTAGCGGGGAAAGAAGAGACCCAGTACTTC; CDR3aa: CASSQDVAGKEETQYF
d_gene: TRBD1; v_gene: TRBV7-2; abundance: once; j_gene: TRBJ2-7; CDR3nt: TGTGCCAGCAGCTACCGGGACAGGAACTACGAGCAGTACTTC; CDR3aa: CASSYRDRNYEQYF
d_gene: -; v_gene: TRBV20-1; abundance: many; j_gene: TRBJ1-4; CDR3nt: TGCAGTGCTAGAGATCGCGCCGCTTCTGAAAAACTGTTTTTT; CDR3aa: CSARDRAASEKLFF
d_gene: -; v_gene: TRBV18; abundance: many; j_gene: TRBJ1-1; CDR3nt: TGTGCCAGCTCACTCTCGAACAGGGAAGCTTTCTTT; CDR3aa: CASSLSNREAFF
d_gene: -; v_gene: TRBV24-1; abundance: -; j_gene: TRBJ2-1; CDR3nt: TGTGCCACCAGTGGGTCAACGGGGGCTAGGGATGAGCAGTTCTTC; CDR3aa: CATSGSTGARDEQFF
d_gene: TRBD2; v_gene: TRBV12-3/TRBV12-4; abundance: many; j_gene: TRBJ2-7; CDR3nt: TGTGCCAGCAGTCCTAGAGGAGGACTAGCGGGAGTTGGAGAGCAGTACTTC; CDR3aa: CASSPRGGLAGVGEQYF
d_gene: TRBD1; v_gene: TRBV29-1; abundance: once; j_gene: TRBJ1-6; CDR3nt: TGCAGCGTTACGACAGGGGCCCGGAATTCACCCCTCCACTTT; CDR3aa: CSVTTGARNSPLHF
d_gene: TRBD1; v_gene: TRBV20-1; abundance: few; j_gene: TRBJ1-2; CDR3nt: TGCAGTGCTAGGAGGGGACAGGGGAGCGGCTACACCTTC; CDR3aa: CSARRGQGSGYTF
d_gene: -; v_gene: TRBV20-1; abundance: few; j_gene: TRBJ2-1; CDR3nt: TGCAGTGCTGGAGATTACGGCGGCGGTGATGAGCAGTTCTTC; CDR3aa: CSAGDYGGGDEQFF
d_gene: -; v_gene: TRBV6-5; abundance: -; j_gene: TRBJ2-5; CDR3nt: TGTGCCAGCAGTTACCCTCGGGAGACCCAGTACTTC; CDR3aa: CASSYPRETQYF
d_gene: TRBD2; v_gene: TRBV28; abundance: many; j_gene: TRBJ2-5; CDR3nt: TGTGCCAGCAGTTTGATTGGGACTAGCGGTAGGGCCGAGACCCAGTACTTC; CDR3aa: CASSLIGTSGRAETQYF
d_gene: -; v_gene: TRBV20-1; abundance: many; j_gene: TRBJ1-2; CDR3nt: TGCAGTGCTAGAGATCCCACAGGGACCTCCTATGGCTACACCTTC; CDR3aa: CSARDPTGTSYGYTF
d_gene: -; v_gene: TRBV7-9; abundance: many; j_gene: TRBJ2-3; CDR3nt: TGTGCCAGCAGCTCCACTTTTGGTAGCGCTAACCGTCCAGATACGCAGTATTTT; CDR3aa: CASSSTFGSANRPDTQYF
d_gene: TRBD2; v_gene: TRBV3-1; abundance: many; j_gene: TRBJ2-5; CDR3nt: TGTGCCAGCAGCCCAAGACTAGCCTCGGTACAGTACTTC; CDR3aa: CASSPRLASVQYF
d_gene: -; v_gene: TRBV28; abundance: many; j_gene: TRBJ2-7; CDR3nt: TGTGCCAGCAGTTTTAACCCGGCCGAGCAGTACTTC; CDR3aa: CASSFNPAEQYF
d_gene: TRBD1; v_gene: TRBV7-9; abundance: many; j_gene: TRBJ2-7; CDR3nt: TGTGCCAGCAGCCTCAACAGGGGGCGCCGCTCCTACGAGCAGTACTTC; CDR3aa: CASSLNRGRRSYEQYF
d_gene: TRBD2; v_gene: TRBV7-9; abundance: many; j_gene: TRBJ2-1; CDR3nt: TGTGCCAGCAGCTCTAGCGGGGGGGCCTACAATGAGCAGTTCTTC; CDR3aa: CASSSSGGAYNEQFF
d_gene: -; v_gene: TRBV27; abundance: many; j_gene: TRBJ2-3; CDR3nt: TGTGCCAGCAGTCCGGGACTCCCGTCCGATACGCAGTATTTT; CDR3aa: CASSPGLPSDTQYF
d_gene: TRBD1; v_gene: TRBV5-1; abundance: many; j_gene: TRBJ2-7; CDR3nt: TGCGCCAGCAGCTTTGAGCAGGGGGCCTACGAGCAGTACTTC; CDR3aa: CASSFEQGAYEQYF